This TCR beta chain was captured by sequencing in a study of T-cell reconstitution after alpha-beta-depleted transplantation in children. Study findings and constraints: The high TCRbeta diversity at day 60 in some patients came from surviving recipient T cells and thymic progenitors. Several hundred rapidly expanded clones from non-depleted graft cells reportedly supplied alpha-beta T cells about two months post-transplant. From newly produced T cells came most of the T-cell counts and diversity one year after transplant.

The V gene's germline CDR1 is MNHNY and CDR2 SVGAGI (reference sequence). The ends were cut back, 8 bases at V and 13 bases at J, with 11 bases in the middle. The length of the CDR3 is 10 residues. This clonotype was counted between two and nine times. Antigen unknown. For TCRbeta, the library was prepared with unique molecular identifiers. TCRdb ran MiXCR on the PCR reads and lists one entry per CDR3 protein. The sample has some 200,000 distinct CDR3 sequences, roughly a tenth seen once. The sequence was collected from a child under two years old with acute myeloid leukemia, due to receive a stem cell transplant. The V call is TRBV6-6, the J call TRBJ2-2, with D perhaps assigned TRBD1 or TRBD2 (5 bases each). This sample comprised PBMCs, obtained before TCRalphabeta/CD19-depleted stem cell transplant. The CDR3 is CASGLGRLFF. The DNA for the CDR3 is TGTGCCAGCGGGCTGGGACGGCTGTTTTTT.